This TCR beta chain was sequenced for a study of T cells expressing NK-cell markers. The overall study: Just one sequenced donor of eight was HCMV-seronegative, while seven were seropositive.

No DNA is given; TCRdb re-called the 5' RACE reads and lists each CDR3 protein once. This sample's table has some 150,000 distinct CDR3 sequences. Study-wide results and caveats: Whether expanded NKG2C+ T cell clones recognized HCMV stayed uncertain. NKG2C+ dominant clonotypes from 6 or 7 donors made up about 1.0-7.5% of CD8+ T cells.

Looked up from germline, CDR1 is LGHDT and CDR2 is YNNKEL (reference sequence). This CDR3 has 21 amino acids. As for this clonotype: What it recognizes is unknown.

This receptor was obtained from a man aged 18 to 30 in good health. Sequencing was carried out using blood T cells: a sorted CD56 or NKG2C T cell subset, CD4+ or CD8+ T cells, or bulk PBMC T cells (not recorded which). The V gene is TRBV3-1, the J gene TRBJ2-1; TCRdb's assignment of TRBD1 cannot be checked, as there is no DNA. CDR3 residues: CASSQDGLGQGTLSSYNEQFF.